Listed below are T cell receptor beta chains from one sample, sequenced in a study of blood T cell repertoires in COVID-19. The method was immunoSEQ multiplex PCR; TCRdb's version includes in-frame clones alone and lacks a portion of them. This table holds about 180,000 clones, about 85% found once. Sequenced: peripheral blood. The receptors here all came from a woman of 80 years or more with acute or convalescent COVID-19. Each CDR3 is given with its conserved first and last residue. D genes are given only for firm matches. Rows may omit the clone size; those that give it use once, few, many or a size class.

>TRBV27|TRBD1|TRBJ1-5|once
TGTGCCAGCAGTCTCCAGGGGGGTTTGGGCAATCAGCCCCAGCATTTT
CASSLQGGLGNQPQHF
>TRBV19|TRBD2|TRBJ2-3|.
TGTGCCAGTACTGAGCGGGGACGCACAGATACGCAGTATTTT
CASTERGRTDTQYF
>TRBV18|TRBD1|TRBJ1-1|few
TGTGCCAGCTCAGACAGGGGGGACCCGAACACTGAAGCTTTCTTT
CASSDRGDPNTEAFF
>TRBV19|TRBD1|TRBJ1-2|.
TGTGCCAGTAGTCCCTGGACAGGGGTCTATGGCTACACCTTC
CASSPWTGVYGYTF
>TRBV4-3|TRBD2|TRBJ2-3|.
TGCGCCAGCAGCCAAGGACTAGCGGGGGGGACTAGCACAGATACGCAGTATTTT
CASSQGLAGGTSTDTQYF
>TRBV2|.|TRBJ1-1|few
TGTGCCAGCAGTGACAGGAACACTGAAGCTTTCTTT
CASSDRNTEAFF
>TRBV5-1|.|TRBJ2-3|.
TGCGCCAGCAGCTGGGACCGGACTGGGGGGGATACGCAGTATTTT
CASSWDRTGGDTQYF
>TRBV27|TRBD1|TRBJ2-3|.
TGTGCCAGCAGGGTGGTCTGGACAGGAAGCACAGATACGCAGTATTTT
CASRVVWTGSTDTQYF
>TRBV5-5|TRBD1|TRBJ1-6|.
TGTGCCAGCAGCTTGGGTTCAGGGGGCGCAGGTTATAATTCACCCCTCCACTTT
CASSLGSGGAGYNSPLHF
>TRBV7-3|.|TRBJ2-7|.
TGTGCCAGCAGCTCCAGGCAGGACTCCTACGAGCAGTACTTC
CASSSRQDSYEQYF
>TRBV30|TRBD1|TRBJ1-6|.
TGTGCCGGCCGGGACAGAGGCAATTCACCCCTCCACTTT
CAGRDRGNSPLHF
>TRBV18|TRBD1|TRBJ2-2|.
TGTGCCAGCTCCCCCGGGACAGGCCGAAGGAGGACCGGGGAGCTGTTTTTT
CASSPGTGRRRTGELFF
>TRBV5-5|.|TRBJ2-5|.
TGTGCCAGCAGCGGACAGACACAAGAGACCCAGTACTTC
CASSGQTQETQYF
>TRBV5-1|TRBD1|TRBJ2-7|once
TGCGCCAGCAGCCCGGGACAGGGGGCGAACGAGCAGTACTTC
CASSPGQGANEQYF
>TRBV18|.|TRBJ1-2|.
TGTGCCAGCTCACCACCGGAACAGAGTAACTATGGCTACACCTTC
CASSPPEQSNYGYTF
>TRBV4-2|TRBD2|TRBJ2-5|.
TGTGCCAGCAGCCAAGGGCACCCGGCGGGAGTACGGGAGACCCAGTACTTC
CASSQGHPAGVRETQYF
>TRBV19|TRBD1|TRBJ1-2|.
TGTGCCAGTAGTGGCCCGGGACAGGGGGTAGAGAGCTATGGCTACACCTTC
CASSGPGQGVESYGYTF
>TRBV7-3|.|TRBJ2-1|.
TGTGCCAGCAGCCTCCTCCGGGACAACTCCTACAATGAGCAGTTCTTC
CASSLLRDNSYNEQFF
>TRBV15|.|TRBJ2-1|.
TGTGCCACCAGTAAGAGACGATTCGACTTACTTCAACCGAATGAGCAGTTCTTC
CATSKRRFDLLQPNEQFF
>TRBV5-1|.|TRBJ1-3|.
TGCGCCAGCAGGGACGGGACTTCCTCTGGAAACACCATATATTTT
CASRDGTSSGNTIYF